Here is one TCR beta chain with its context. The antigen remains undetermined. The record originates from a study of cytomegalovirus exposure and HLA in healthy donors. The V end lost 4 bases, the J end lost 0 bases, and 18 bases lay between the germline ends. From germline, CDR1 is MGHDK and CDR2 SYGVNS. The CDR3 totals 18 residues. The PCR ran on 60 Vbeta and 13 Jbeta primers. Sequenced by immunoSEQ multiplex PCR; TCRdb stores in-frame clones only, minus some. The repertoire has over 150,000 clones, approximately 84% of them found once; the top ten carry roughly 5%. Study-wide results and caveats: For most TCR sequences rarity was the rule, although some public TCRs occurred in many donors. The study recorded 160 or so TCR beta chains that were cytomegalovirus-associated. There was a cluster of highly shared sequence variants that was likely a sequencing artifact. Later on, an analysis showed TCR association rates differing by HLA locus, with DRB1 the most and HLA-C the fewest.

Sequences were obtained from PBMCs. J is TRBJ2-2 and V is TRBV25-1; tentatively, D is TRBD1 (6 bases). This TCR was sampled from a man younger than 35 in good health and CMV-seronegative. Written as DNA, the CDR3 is TGTGCCAGCAGTGGGGCCATGGGGGCTGGCCCGAACACCGGGGAGCTGTTTTTT. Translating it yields CASSGAMGAGPNTGELFF.